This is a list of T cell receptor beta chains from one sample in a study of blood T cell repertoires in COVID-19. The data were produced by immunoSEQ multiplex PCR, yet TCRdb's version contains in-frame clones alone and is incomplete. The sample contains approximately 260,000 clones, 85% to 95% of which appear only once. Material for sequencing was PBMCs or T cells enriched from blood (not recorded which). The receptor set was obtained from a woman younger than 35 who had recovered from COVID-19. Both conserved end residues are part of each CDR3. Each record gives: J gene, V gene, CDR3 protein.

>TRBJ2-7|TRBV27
CASSLSSAGGVYEQYF
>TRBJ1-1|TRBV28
CASSSVGVMNTEAFF
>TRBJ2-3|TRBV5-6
CASSLAGITDTQYF
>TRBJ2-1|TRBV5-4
CASSLALAGGRQGQFF
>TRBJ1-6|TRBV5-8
CASSLLQGNSPLHF
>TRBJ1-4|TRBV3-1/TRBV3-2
CASSQDWSPPEKLFF
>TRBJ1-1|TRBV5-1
CASSAQTGNTEAFF
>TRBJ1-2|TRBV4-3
CASSQDQGRSRIYGYTF
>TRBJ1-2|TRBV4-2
CASSQTGGNYGYTF
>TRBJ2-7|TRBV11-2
CASSSGLRGPSYEQYF
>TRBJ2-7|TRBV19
CASRQGASSYEQYF
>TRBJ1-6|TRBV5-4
CASSLGEGLPLHF
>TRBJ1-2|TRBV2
CASSKDIYGYTF
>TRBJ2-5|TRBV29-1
CSVPMGTVKETQYF
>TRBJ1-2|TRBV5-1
CASSLIPGWSRGYTF
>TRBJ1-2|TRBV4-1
CASSQSDTNNYGYTF
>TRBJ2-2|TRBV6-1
CASSENIFTGELFF
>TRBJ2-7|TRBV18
CASSRNRGDEQYF